This TCR beta chain was obtained from a study of shared clonotypes between healthy human individuals. Of note for this clone: Its specificity is unknown.

Germline CDR1 reads SQVTM; CDR2 reads ANQGSEA. The CDR3 contains 15 residues. Trimming took 3 bases from V and 5 from J; bases not matched to a gene: 9. Across several immunoSEQ plates, the genomic DNA of each subset was split evenly. The authors' processing: Filtering differed because ImmunoSEQ produced junction-only sequences that carried no quality scores. Using immunoSEQ multiplex PCR, the repertoire was profiled, and TCRdb retains in-frame clones only, with some absent. V, J and clone size were drawn from that table, and D and trimming were deduced from the DNA. The top ten clones hold around 14% of a sample with around 500,000 clones, around 79% of them seen once. Study findings and constraints: The researchers took only blood, and tissue repertoires probably look different. The donor pool, a small one, limited the genetic and exposure-history diversity represented.

V gene TRBV29-1 combines with J gene TRBJ2-2, with 7 nucleotides matching TRBD2. The receptor's source is a middle-aged woman in good health. Some clones in this sample may be carry-over from other donors' samples. The sequencing input was PBMCs. CDR3 in amino acids: CSVDGGKAGTGELFF. The CDR3 bases are TGCAGCGTTGACGGCGGGAAAGCGGGGACCGGGGAGCTGTTTTTT.